This T cell receptor beta chain was profiled in a study of beta chain features in type 1 diabetes. Study overall: Investigators examined approximately 110,000,000 sorted cells across all samples. Notes on the study in general: Any role of HLA type in TCRB rearrangement remained unresolved here. Among all four CD4+ subsets, Type 1 diabetes patients had TCRB CDR3s that were moderately but significantly shorter. The study found that naive, central memory and Treg TCRB repertoires appeared more similar in patients than in healthy donors.

What was sequenced were expressed TCRB transcripts, since all of the isolated RNA had been reverse transcribed. Using immunoSEQ multiplex PCR, the repertoire was profiled, and TCRdb retains in-frame clones only, with some absent. The sample has under 300,000 clones, 27% seen once. Regarding this clone: Antigen specificity is unknown.

The germline gives CDR1 SGHTA, CDR2 FQGNSA. The CDR3 has 11 residues. The V end lost 5 bases, the J end lost 3 bases, and 5 bases lay between the germline ends. The receptor comes from a man younger than 40 in good health. The chain carries TRBV7-2 and TRBJ2-7; D remains unclear. Sequencing used central memory CD4+ T cells from blood. CDR3 coding DNA: TGTGCCAGCAGCCCTCTCTACGAGCAGTACTTC. Translating it yields CASSPLYEQYF.